This T cell receptor (beta chain) was identified during a study of a mutant IDH1 vaccine in newly diagnosed glioma. Study-wide background: Previous treatment comprised radiotherapy, temozolomide, or both, mostly both. Study-level findings and limits: Pseudoprogression appeared independent of alterations in top peripheral clonotypes.

Regarding time point: baseline, week 1 (first vaccination visit). Treatment in this sample: pre-vaccination baseline after standard-of-care therapy. Donors' newly diagnosed IDH1-mutant WHO grade 3 or 4 astrocytomas lacked nuclear ATRX. This clone appeared a single time. The antigen remains undetermined. The CDR3 runs 17 residues. Between the trimmed V and J ends, which lost 0 bases and 3 bases, there was a span of 18 bases. The germline V gene has CDR1 SGDLS and CDR2 YYNGEE. Assay used: immunoSEQ multiplex PCR; TCRdb lists only in-frame clones, some missing. The sample holds some 38,000 clones; 78% are singletons and the top ten take approximately 8.4%.

The chain has TRBV9 and TRBJ1-1; D may be TRBD1 (6 bases). The material was PBMCs, obtained from a glioma patient treated with radiotherapy, temozolomide or both. The TCR was taken from a man aged 40-49 years with glioma. Some clones in this sample may be carry-over from other donors' samples. CDR3 loop: CASSVGFGGGRDTEAFF. CDR3 coding DNA: TGTGCCAGCAGCGTAGGGTTCGGAGGGGGGCGAGACACTGAAGCTTTCTTT.